The text below deals with one TCR beta chain. This clonotype was detected only a few times. Its cognate antigen has yet to be identified. No base-level quality is on record; no much larger clone is a single base apart. This sample was included in a study of human T cells and chemical hapten exposure (TCRdb year 2021). For context, the study as a whole: For sensitization, 2% DPC in acetone was applied to an approximately 2 cm by approximately 2 cm area of upper inner arm skin. Throughout the roughly 25-week study period, patients were also given weekly therapeutic DPC doses on the scalp. Patch testing was done on the upper back using Finn chambers containing 0.01% DPC, and results were scored after 6 days according to International Contact Dermatitis Research Group standards. The patient cohort, mostly female, included alopecia areata with under or over 50% scalp involvement, alopecia totalis and alopecia universalis. The libraries were sequenced as a pool, and the TCR yield per sample differed mostly because of small variations in library volumes within the pool. This study followed changes in the peripheral blood TCR repertoire in vivo during primary and secondary sensitization of alopecia patients to the hapten diphenylcyclopropenone (DPC). Blood was sampled from patients pre-sensitization (week 0) and at 2, 6 and about 24 weeks after DPC sensitization. Blood for TCR sequencing was provided by twenty-nine alopecia patients at one to four time points (pre-sensitization, 2, 6 and 24 weeks). General study outcomes and caveats: Patch test score correlated positively with the number of PT1 expanded TCRs, reaching significance at thresholds 8, 16 and 32 but not at 4. Alopecia, a presumed autoimmune disease, was present in all patients, so the immune response of the patients might differ from that of healthy individuals. After repeated subsampling, changes were observed in the strength of the expansion versus patch-test correlation and in the threshold at which the correlation became significant. No change with DPC sensitization was found in the number of TCRs above 1 in 1000 frequency, and no evidence of global repertoire structure alterations was found. Significantly more large CDR3 similarity clusters were formed by expanded TCRs than by pre-sensitization or healthy control sets, consistent with antigen-driven responses.

The CDR3 has 13 amino acids, counting the end cysteine and phenylalanine. Here the CDR3 DNA is all that survives: 39 bases in frame from base 1. Per the germline V gene, SGHAT is the CDR1 and FQNNGV is the CDR2. Trimming costs V 3 bases and J 3 bases, and their ends lie 3 bases apart. Library generation was performed with RACE. For sequencing, a NextSeq 500 was employed. Library preparation attached unique molecular identifiers to individual cDNA molecules for quantitative, reproducible TCR counting. For every blood RNA sample, sequencing covered both the TCR alpha and TCR beta chains. As for the authors' bioinformatics: A median of about 89,000 TCRs per sample was observed, with a range of about 20,000 to 750,000. V, J and CDR3 annotation of the TCR reads was performed with the Decombinator software suite. Every sample was subsampled to the same number of TCRs (28,000) for the PS versus PT1 abundance plots. Expanded TCRs were defined as absent before sensitization and observed at least eight times at the 2-week time point. TCRdb reanalyzed the raw reads on its own, using fastp at Q25 for trimming and MiXCR for clone calling, and kept in-frame beta chains. Every entry covers one CDR3 protein and lists the most common genes and DNA from its rows. It is TCRdb's table, rather than the study itself, that gives the V and J calls and clone size. This sample holds tens of thousands of distinct CDR3 sequences; around 15% were observed only once. The top ten hold more than 3.5% of the sample.

Read against the paper, the sample's time point label means: pre-sensitization, week 0. The intended sense of this specimen's treatment or condition label: therapeutic diphenylcyclopropenone sensitization with weekly scalp DPC. Blood at each patch-test visit was drawn before the patch test was applied. To be eligible, patients had to be aged 18 to 70, diagnosed with alopecia and judged suitable for DPC therapy, while pregnant patients were excluded. Total RNA was isolated from unfractionated whole blood collected in Tempus Blood RNA tubes. The V gene is TRBV11-2 and the J gene is TRBJ2-6; the D gene cannot be named for sure. The material was whole blood, obtained in connection with sensitization to the hapten diphenylcyclopropenone (DPC). The TCR comes from a woman in her forties or fifties with alopecia areata. Some clones in this sample may be carry-over from other donors' samples. In nucleotide form, the sequence is TGTGCCAGCAGCTTGTATGGGGCCAACGTCCTGACTTTC. The translation is CASSLYGANVLTF.